The following is a TCR beta chain sequence with its context. The CDR3 covers 14 residues. V was clipped by 6 bases and J by 4 bases, with 15 bases between them. The data belong to a study of T cells after yellow fever vaccination. TCRdb reprocessed the 5' RACE reads with MiXCR, giving one entry per CDR3 protein. This sample carries 45,000 to 65,000 distinct CDR3 sequences, about 6.3% of them seen once, and the ten largest clones take approximately 24%. Points from the study as a whole: Faster peaking, at day 5 versus 15, marked a secondary response that was weaker.

This material consisted of CD8+ T cells not binding an NS4B(214-222) dextramer, sorted from PBMCs, taken roughly seven weeks after the first yellow fever vaccination. The clonotype comes from a man between 18 and 29 years old who received the YFV17D yellow fever vaccine. This sequence joins TRBV12-3 or TRBV12-4 and TRBJ1-2; D is possibly TRBD1 (5 bases). The CDR3 region is CASRVPGLPYGYTF. The CDR3 nucleotides are TGTGCCAGCAGAGTACCGGGACTCCCCTATGGCTACACCTTC.